The sequence of this T cell receptor (beta chain) was determined in a study of blood T cells in healthy people across ages. Findings and caveats of the study: Relative to aged donors, long-lived donors carried more naive CD4+ cells and displayed higher diversity. A roughly linear age-dependent decrease characterized TCR beta diversity per million T cells.

This CDR3 comprises 12 residues. Germline V gene sequence: CDR1 SGHVS, CDR2 FNYEAQ. Trimming removed 7 bases at V and 4 bases at J, with 10 bases between. A sample-barcoded 5' primer and a J-beta primer mix were used in a second PCR of roughly 7 to 11 cycles. TCRdb reprocessed the 5' RACE reads with MiXCR, giving one entry per CDR3 protein. Found here are 2 million or so distinct CDR3 sequences, around 50% of them singletons; the top ten hold over 2%. Donors ranged from about 6 to 90 years old and were healthy Caucasians in Russia. Total RNA was extracted at no less than 6 micrograms per sample. Details on this clonotype: As yet, its antigen is unknown.

V is TRBV7-6 and J is TRBJ2-5; D call uncertain. Material: blood. This sequence was found in a woman aged 40 to 55 in good health. The CDR3 nucleotides read TGTGCCAGCACCCCCGGGCTAGAGACCCAGTACTTC. Protein sequence: CASTPGLETQYF. The full variable domain, with the rest looked up from reference TRBV7-6 and TRBJ2-5, is GAGVSQSPRYKVTKRGQDVALRCDPISGHVSLYWYRQALGQGPEFLTYFNYEAQQDKSGLPNDRFSAERPEGSISTLTIQRTEQRDSAMYRCASTPGLETQYFGPGTRLLVL.